This T cell receptor (beta chain) was observed in a study of OX40 agonist ivuxolimab in advanced cancers. Study in general: Patients with prior anti-PD-1, anti-PD-L1 or anti-CTLA-4 therapy were eligible; 35% to 45% had some.

Data came from immunoSEQ multiplex PCR; TCRdb stores just in-frame clones and leaves some out. Here the sample spans 65,000 to 80,000 clones, around 84% being singletons. Concerning this clone itself: The antigen is not known.

The CDR3 runs 13 residues. Trimming left V 2 bases short and J 1 base short, with 5 bases between. The germline gives CDR1 SGHVS, CDR2 FQNEAQ. Overall study results and limits: The study did not work out the antigen specificity of the expanded peripheral T cells.

Individuals having autoimmune disease history or systemic immunosuppression were not enrolled. V is TRBV7-8 and J is TRBJ1-1; no clear D. The receptor was isolated from an adult with an advanced solid tumor such as melanoma, head and neck, liver or kidney cancer. Sample: CD4+ or CD8+ T cells sorted from blood, taken in a trial of the OX40 agonist ivuxolimab. CDR3 in DNA: TGTGCCAGCAGCTTAAATAAGAACACTGAAGCTTTCTTT. It is translated as CASSLNKNTEAFF.